This T cell receptor beta chain was documented in a study of T cells in women clearing cervical HPV infection. The study, taken as a whole, reports: CIN3+ cases had significantly higher TCR repertoire richness than controls, but evenness did not differ. Effector/memory and HPV-specific T cells were not isolated, and association timing is unknown.

Profiling relied on immunoSEQ multiplex PCR, and the TCRdb table lists in-frame clones only, not all of them. The sample includes about 20,000 clones. V lost 3 bases to trimming and J lost 2 bases, with 13 bases between them. The CDR3 has 15 amino acids. Per the germline V gene, CDR1 is SGHRS and CDR2 is YFSETQ. For this clone: The antigen remains unidentified. From the germline J gene comes the end of the CDR3, since the read stops 3 residues before it.

The receptor was derived from a woman aged 18-69 years with a cervical HPV16 infection that either progressed to CIN3+ or cleared (not recorded which). The chain has TRBV5-1 and TRBJ2-3; D uncertain. The sequenced sample consisted of blood buffy coat. CDR3 in amino acids: CASSSQVPYTDTQYF. The sequenced part of the CDR3 DNA is TGCGCCAGCAGCTCCCAGGTCCCGTACACAGATACG.